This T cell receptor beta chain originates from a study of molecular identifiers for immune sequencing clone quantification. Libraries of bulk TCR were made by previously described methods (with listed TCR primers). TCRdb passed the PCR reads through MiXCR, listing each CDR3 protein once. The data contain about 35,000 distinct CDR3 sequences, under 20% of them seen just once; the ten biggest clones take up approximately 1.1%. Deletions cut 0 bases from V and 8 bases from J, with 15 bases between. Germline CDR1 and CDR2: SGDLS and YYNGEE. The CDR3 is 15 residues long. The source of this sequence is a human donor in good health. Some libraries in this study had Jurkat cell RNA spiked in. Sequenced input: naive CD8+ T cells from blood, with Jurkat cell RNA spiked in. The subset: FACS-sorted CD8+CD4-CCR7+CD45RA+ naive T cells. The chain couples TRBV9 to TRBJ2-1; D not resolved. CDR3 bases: TGTGCCAGCAGCGTAGGATCCCTCTCGGCCGATGAGCAGTTCTTC. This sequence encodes CASSVGSLSADEQFF.